These 2 T cell receptor beta chains share one sample of origin, sequenced in a study of blood T cell repertoires in COVID-19. This table comes from immunoSEQ multiplex PCR, and its TCRdb copy is limited to in-frame clones, with some not included. The sample shows roughly 190,000 clones, approximately 80% of them seen only once. The sequenced sample consisted of peripheral blood. Receptor source: a woman in her 70s with COVID-19, enrolled during active disease.

The rearrangement links TRBV7-3 to TRBJ1-1; tentative D call: TRBD1 (6 bases). Germline V gene sequence: CDR1 SGHTA, CDR2 FQGTGA. CDR3 length: 13 amino acids. V was trimmed by 6 bases and J by 1 base, leaving 9 bases between them. The CDR3 protein is CASSGQPNTEAFF. DNA for the CDR3: TGTGCCAGCAGTGGACAGCCGAACACTGAAGCTTTCTTT.

The chain couples TRBV19 to TRBJ1-5; D unresolved. V dropped 4 bases and J dropped 0 bases, with 10 bases sitting between them. The CDR3 has 15 amino acids. Germline V CDR1 and CDR2: LNHDA, SQIVND (reference sequence). The CDR3 is CASSNSLYSNQPQHF. The CDR3 DNA reads TGTGCCAGTAGTAACTCCCTCTATAGCAATCAGCCCCAGCATTTT.